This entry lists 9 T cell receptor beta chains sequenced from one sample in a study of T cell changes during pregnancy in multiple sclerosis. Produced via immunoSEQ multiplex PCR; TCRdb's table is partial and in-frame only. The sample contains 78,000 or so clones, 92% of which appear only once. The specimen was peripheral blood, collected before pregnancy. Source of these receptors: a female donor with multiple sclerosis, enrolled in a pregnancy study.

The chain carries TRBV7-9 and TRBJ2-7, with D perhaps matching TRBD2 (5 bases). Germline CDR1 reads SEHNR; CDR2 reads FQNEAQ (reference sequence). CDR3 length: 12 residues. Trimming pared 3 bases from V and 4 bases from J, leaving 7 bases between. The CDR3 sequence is CASSFDYYEQYF. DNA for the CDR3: TGTGCCAGCAGCTTTGACTATTACGAGCAGTACTTC.

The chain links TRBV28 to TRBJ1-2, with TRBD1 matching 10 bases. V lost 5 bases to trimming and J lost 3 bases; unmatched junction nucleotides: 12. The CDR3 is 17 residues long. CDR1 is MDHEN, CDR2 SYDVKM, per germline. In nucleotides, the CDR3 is TGTGCCAGCAGTGCTGCGGGACAGGGGATCTCATACTATGGCTACACCTTC. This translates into CASSAAGQGISYYGYTF.

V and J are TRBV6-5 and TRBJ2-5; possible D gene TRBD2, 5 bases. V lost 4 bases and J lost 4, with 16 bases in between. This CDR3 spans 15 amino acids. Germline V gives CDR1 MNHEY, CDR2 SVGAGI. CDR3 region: CASSSQVGARETQYF. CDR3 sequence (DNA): TGTGCCAGCAGTTCCCAAGTGGGAGCCAGAGAGACCCAGTACTTC.

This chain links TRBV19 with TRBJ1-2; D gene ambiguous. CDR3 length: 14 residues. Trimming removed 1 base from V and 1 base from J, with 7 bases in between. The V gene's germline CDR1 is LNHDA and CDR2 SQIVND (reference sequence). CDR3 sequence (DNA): TGTGCCAGTAGTATAGGCACCAGTAACTATGGCTACACCTTC. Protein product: CASSIGTSNYGYTF.

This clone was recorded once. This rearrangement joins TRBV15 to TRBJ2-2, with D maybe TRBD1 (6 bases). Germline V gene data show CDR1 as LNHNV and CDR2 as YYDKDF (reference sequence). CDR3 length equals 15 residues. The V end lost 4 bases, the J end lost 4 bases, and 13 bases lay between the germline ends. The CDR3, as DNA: TGTGCCACCAGCACAGAGTCCAGGGGCACCGGGGAGCTGTTTTTT. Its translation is CATSTESRGTGELFF.

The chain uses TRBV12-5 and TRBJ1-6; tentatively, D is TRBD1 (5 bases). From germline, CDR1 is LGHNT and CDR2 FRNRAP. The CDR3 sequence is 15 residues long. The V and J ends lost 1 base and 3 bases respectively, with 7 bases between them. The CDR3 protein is CASGLGTGYNSPLHF. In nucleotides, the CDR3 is TGTGCTAGTGGTTTGGGAACAGGCTATAATTCACCCCTCCACTTT. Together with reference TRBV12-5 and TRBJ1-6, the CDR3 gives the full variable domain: DARVTQTPRHKVTEMGQEVTMRCQPILGHNTVFWYRQTMMQGLELLAYFRNRAPLDDSGMPKDRFSAEMPDATLATLKIQPSEPRDSAVYFCASGLGTGYNSPLHFGNGTRLTVT.

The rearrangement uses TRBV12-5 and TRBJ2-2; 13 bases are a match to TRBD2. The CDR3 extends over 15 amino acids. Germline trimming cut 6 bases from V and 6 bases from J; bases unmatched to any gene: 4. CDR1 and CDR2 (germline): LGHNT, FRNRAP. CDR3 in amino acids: CASGTSGGAAGELFF. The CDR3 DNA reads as TGTGCTAGTGGAACTAGCGGGGGGGCTGCCGGGGAGCTGTTTTTT.

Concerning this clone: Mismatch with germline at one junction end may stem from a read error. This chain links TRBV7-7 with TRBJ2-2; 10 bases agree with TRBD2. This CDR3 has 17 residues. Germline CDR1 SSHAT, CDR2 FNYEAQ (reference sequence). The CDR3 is CASSLVPSGGNTGELFF. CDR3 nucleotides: TGTGCTAGCAGCTTGGTACCTAGCGGGGGGAACACCGGGGAGCTGTTTTTT.

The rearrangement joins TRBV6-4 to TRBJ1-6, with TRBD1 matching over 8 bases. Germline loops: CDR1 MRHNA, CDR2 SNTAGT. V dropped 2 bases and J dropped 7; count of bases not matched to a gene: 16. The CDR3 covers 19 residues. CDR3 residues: CASSDPNQTGAWRNSPLHF. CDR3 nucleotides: TGTGCCAGCAGTGACCCGAACCAGACAGGGGCCTGGCGGAATTCACCCCTCCACTTT.